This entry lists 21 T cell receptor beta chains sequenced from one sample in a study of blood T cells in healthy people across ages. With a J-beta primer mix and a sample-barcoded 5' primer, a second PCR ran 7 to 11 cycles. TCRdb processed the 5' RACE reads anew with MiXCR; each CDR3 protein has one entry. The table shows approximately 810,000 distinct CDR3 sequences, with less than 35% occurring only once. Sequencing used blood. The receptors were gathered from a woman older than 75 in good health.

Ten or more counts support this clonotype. The CDR3 protein is CASSKLAGGTQETQYF. The CDR3 DNA follows: TGTGCCAGCAGCAAACTAGCGGGGGGTACACAAGAGACCCAGTACTTC. This chain links TRBV7-7 with TRBJ2-5; 12 positions agree with TRBD2. The CDR3 extends over 16 amino acids. Trimming removed 5 bases from V and 2 bases from J; junction bases left unmatched: 6. Germline lookup yields CDR1 SSHAT and CDR2 FNYEAQ (reference sequence).

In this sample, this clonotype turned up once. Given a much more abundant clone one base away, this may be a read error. CDR3 bases: TGTGTCAGCAGTTTTCTGCAGGATCAGGGCTACACCTTC. It specifies CVSSFLQDQGYTF. The V and J genes are TRBV12-3 or TRBV12-4 and TRBJ1-2, with D hard to call. The CDR3 consists of 13 residues.

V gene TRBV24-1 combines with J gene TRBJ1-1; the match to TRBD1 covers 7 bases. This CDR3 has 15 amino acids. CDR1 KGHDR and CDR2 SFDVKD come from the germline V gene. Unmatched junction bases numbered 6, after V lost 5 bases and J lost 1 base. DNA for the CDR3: TGTGCCACCAGTGCCAGACAGGGCGCGAACACTGAAGCTTTCTTT. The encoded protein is CATSARQGANTEAFF.

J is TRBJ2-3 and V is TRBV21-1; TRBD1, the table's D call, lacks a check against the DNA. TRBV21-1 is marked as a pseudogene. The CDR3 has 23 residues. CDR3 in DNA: TGTGCCAGCAGCAAAAGGCCCGTATCCCCTTGGGTGGCGGACCCGGGGAGCACAGATACGCAGTATTTT. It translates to CASSKRPVSPWVADPGSTDTQYF.

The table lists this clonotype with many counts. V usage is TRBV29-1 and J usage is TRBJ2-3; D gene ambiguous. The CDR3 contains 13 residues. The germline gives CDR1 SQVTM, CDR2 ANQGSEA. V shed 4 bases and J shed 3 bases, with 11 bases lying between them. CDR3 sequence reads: CSVVRSITDTQYF. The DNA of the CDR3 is TGCAGCGTTGTAAGGTCCATTACAGATACGCAGTATTTT.

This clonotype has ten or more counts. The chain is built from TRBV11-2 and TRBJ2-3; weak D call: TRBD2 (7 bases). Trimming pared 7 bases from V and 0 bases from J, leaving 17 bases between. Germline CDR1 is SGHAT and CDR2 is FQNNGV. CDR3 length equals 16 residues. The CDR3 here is CASNHIGGGSTDTQYF. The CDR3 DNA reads TGTGCCAGCAACCACATAGGGGGGGGGAGCACAGATACGCAGTATTTT.

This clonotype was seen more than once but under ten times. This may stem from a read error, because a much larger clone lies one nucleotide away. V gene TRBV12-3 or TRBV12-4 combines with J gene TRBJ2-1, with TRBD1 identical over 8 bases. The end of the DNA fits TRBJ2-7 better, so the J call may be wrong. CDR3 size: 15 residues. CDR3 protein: CASSLNRGAYNEQYF. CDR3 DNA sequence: TGTGCCAGCAGTTTAAACAGGGGGGCCTACAATGAGCAGTACTTC.

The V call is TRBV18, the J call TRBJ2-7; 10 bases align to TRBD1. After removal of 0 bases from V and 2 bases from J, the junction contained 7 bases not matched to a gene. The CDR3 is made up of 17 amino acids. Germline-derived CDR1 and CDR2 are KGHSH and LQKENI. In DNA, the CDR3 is TGTGCCAGCTCACCACCAAACGCGGGACAGGGGACCTACGAGCAGTACTTC. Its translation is CASSPPNAGQGTYEQYF.

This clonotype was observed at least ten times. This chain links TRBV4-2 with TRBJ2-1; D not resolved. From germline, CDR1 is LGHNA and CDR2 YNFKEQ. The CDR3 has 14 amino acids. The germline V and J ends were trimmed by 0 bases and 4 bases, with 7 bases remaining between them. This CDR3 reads CASSQDFIYNEQFF. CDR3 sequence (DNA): TGTGCCAGCAGCCAAGATTTTATATACAATGAGCAGTTCTTC.

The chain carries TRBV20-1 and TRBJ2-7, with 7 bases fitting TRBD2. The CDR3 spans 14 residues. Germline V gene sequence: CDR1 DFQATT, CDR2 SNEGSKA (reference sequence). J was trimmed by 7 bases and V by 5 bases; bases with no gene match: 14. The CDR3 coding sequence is TGCAGTGCTTCCGAGACTAGCCCCTACAATGAGCAGTACTTC. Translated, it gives CSASETSPYNEQYF.

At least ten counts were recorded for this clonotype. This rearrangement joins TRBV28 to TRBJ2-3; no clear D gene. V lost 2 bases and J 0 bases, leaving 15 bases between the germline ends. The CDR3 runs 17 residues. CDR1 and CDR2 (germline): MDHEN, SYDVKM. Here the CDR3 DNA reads TGTGCCAGCAGTTTACCGAGACGGAAATCTAGCACAGATACGCAGTATTTT. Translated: CASSLPRRKSSTDTQYF.

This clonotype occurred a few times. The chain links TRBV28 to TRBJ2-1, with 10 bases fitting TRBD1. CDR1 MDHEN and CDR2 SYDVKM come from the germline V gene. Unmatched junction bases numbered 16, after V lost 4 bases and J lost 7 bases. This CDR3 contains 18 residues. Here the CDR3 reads CASSSLRRLTGGSNEQFF. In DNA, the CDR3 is TGTGCCAGCAGTTCGTTGCGACGTTTGACAGGGGGCTCGAATGAGCAGTTCTTC.

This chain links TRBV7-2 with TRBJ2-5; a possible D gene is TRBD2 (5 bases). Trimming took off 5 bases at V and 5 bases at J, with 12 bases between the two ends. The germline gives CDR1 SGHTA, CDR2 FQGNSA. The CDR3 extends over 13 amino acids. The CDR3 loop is CASSRGFAETQYF. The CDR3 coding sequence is TGTGCCAGCAGCCGAGGGTTTGCGGAGACCCAGTACTTC.

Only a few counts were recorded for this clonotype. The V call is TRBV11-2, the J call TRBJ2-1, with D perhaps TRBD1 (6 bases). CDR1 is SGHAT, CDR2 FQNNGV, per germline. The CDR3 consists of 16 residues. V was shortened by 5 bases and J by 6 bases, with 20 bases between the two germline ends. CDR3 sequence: CASSQTRGIGINEQFF. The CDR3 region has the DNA TGTGCCAGCAGCCAGACCAGGGGAATCGGAATCAATGAGCAGTTCTTC.

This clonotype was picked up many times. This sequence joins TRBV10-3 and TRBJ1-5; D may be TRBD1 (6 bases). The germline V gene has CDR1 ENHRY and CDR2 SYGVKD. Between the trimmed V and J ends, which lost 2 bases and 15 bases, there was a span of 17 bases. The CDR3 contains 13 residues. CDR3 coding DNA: TGTGCCATCAGTGAGCAAGGGGGGGGTCTACGGCATTTT. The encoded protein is CAISEQGGGLRHF.

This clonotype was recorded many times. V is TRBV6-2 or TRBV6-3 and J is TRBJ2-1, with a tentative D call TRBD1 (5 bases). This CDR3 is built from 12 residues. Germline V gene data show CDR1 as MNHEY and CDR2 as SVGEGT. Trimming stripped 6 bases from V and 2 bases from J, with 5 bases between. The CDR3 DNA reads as TGTGCCAGCAGACAGGCCTACAATGAGCAGTTCTTC. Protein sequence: CASRQAYNEQFF.

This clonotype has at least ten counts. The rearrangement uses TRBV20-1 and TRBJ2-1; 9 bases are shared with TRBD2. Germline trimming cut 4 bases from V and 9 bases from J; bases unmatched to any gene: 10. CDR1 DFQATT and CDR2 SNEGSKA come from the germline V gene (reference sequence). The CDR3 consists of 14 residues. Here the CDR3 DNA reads TGCAGTGCTATCGCGGGGGGGGCTTGGTTTGAGCAGTTCTTC. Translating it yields CSAIAGGAWFEQFF.

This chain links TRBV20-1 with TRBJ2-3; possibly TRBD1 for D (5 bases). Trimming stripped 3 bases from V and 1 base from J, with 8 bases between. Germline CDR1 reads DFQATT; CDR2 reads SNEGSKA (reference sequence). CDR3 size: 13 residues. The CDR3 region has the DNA TGCAGTGCTAGGGAAGGGGGCACAGATACGCAGTATTTT. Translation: CSAREGGTDTQYF.

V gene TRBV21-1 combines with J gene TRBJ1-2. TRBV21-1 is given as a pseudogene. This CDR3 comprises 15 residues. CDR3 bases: TGTGCCAGCAGCAAAGCGGCAGACTTAAACTATGGCTACACCTTC. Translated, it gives CASSKAADLNYGYTF.

CDR3 amino acids: CASSARTSGAGTQYF. The CDR3, as DNA: TGTGCCAGCAGCGCCCGGACTAGCGGGGCCGGCACGCAGTATTTT. The rearrangement joins TRBV9 to TRBJ2-3, with 12 bases identical to TRBD2. V trimming: 3 bases; J trimming: 9 bases; junction bases outside the gene matches: 8. The CDR3 totals 15 residues. Germline V gene lookup returns CDR1 SGDLS and CDR2 YYNGEE. Looking up the rest from reference TRBV9 and TRBJ2-3 gives the full variable domain: DSGVTQTPKHLITATGQRVTLRCSPRSGDLSVYWYQQSLDQGLQFLIQYYNGEERAKGNILERFSAQQFPDLHSELNLSSLELGDSALYFCASSARTSGAGTQYFGPGTRLTVL.

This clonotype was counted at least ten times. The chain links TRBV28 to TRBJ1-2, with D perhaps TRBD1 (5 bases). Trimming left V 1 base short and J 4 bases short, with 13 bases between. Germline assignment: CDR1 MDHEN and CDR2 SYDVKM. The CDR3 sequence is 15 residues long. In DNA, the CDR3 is TGTGCCAGCAGTTTATTGAAGGGGTACAGCTATGGCTACACCTTC. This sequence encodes CASSLLKGYSYGYTF.